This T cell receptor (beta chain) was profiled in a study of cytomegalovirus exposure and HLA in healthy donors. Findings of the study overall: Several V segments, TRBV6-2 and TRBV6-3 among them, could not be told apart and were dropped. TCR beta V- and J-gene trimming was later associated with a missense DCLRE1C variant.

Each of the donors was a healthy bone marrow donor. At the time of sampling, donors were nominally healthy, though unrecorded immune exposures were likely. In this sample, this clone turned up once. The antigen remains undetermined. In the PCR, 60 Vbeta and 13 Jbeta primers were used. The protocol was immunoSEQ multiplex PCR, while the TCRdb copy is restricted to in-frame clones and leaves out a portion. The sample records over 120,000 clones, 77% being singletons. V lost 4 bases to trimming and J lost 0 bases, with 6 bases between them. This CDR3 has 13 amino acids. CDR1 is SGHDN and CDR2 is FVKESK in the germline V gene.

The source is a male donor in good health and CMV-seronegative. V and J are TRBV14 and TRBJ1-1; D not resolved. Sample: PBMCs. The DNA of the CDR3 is TGTGCCAGCAGCCCTCTTTTGAACACTGAAGCTTTCTTT. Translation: CASSPLLNTEAFF.